The TCR beta chain described here comes from a study of Tregs in tolerant kidney transplant recipients. Whole-study findings and limits: No direct test of biological reproducibility was done here. Activated donor B cell expansion appeared to reveal the most relevant donor-specific TCRbeta repertoire. Few patients were studied, so findings need validation in larger groups.

Unstimulated Tregs (CD4+CD25+CD127-) and CD4+CD25- non-Tregs were sorted from PBMCs. Germline V lookup: CDR1 SNHLY, CDR2 FYNNEI. The length of the CDR3 is 15 residues. Trimming pared 1 base from V and 5 bases from J, leaving 14 bases between. In regard to this clone: Its antigen is unknown.

TCRdb's copy holds only in-frame clones and misses some; the assay was immunoSEQ multiplex PCR. The top ten hold less than 0.75% of the sample, which has about 240,000 clones, 65% to 85% seen once. The TCR sequence derives from a human donor in good health. The sequenced material came from CD4+ T cells from blood. V usage is TRBV2 and J usage is TRBJ1-2; D is perhaps TRBD1 (6 bases). CDR3: CASSEDRGGVYGYTF. The CDR3 bases are TGTGCCAGCAGTGAAGACCGTGGGGGCGTGTATGGCTACACCTTC.